The 28 T cell receptor beta chains reported below all come from one sample, sequenced in a study of vaccination and CD4 T cells after COVID-19. Oncomine TCR Beta short-read sequencing was applied to DNA from cultured CD4+ T cells. TCRdb re-called the PCR reads through MiXCR, storing one row per CDR3 protein. Altogether about 6,500 distinct CDR3 sequences are present, 45% to 60% being singletons, with the ten largest covering 35% to 45%. Indicated treatment: approximately 10-day PBMC culture with coronavirus spike peptide pools or control peptides (ViraFEST assay). CD4+ T-cell collection from the unexposed donor predated the COVID-19 pandemic (2011-2018). Their target antigens are unknown. The specimen sequenced was CD4+ T cells from blood, cultured in vitro. These receptors originate from a human donor in good health.

This clonotype is a singleton in its sample. The chain employs TRBV30 and TRBJ1-3; D call uncertain. The CDR3 contains 14 residues. The V end lost 3 bases, the J end lost 0 bases, and 9 bases lay between the germline ends. Germline CDR1 reads GTSNPN; CDR2 reads SVGIG (reference sequence). The CDR3 DNA is TGTGCCTGGAGGTCACTGAGCTCTGGAAACACCATATATTTT. Encoded protein: CAWRSLSSGNTIYF.

The genes are TRBV30 and TRBJ1-2; the match to TRBD1 covers 8 bases. CDR3 length: 14 amino acids. V dropped 3 bases and J dropped 5; count of bases not matched to a gene: 8. Germline CDR1 and CDR2: GTSNPN and SVGIG (reference sequence). As DNA, the CDR3 is TGTGCCTGGAGGCAAGGACAGGGTTCGTATGGCTACACCTTC. Translating gives CAWRQGQGSYGYTF.

The chain combines TRBV7-9 with TRBJ2-2, with no clear D. The CDR3 has 13 amino acids. Trimming cost V 8 bases and J 2 bases, with 9 bases left between them. The germline gives CDR1 SEHNR, CDR2 FQNEAQ (reference sequence). CDR3 bases: TGTGCCAGCCGATGGTCTAACACCGGGGAGCTGTTTTTT. Translation gives CASRWSNTGELFF. The full variable domain, completed using reference TRBV7-9 and TRBJ2-2, is DTGVSQNPRHKITKRGQNVTFRCDPISEHNRLYWYRQTLGQGPEFLTYFQNEAQLEKSRLLSDRFSAERPKGSFSTLEIQRTEQGDSAMYLCASRWSNTGELFFGEGSRLTVL.

The gene calls are TRBV7-9 and TRBJ1-1; D is ambiguous. Germline V gene lookup returns CDR1 SEHNR and CDR2 FQNEAQ (reference sequence). This CDR3 spans 15 amino acids. Between the trimmed V and J ends, which lost 0 bases and 2 bases, there was a span of 10 bases. CDR3 coding DNA: TGTGCCAGCAGCTTAGCCTCGACGGGAAACACTGAAGCTTTCTTT. Protein product: CASSLASTGNTEAFF.

The chain uses TRBV20-1 and TRBJ2-3, with 13 nucleotides matching TRBD2. V trimming: 6 bases; J trimming: 6 bases; junction bases outside the gene matches: 3. The CDR3 length is 13 residues. The germline gives CDR1 DFQATT, CDR2 SNEGSKA (reference sequence). CDR3 bases: TGCAGTGCCTTGACTAGCGGGAGGGATACGCAGTATTTT. Amino acid sequence: CSALTSGRDTQYF.

The chain employs TRBV20-1 and TRBJ2-7, with 12 nucleotides matching TRBD2. The trim removed 2 bases at V and 7 bases at J, leaving 6 bases unmatched. Germline values: CDR1 DFQATT, CDR2 SNEGSKA (reference sequence). CDR3 length: 14 amino acids. This chain's CDR3 is CSARTSGGLREQYF. In DNA, the CDR3 is TGCAGTGCTAGAACTAGCGGGGGGCTGAGAGAGCAGTACTTC.

The chain joins TRBV28 to TRBJ2-7; the match to TRBD2 covers 12 bases. Germline V gene sequence: CDR1 MDHEN, CDR2 SYDVKM. V lost 3 bases, J lost 2 bases, and 5 bases stayed unmatched. This CDR3 contains 16 residues. The CDR3 sequence is CASSFLAGGLPYEQYF. The CDR3 region has the DNA TGTGCCAGCAGTTTTCTAGCGGGGGGGCTACCCTACGAGCAGTACTTC.

This clonotype was counted a few times. The chain combines TRBV27 with TRBJ1-5, with no clear D. CDR1 MNHEY and CDR2 SMNVEV come from the germline V gene (reference sequence). The CDR3 consists of 17 residues. V lost 6 bases and J lost 2, with 20 bases in between. CDR3: CASSPSEADSGNQPQHF. The CDR3 DNA is TGTGCCAGCAGCCCAAGCGAGGCGGATTCGGGCAATCAGCCCCAGCATTTT.

This chain connects TRBV19 to TRBJ2-7; no firm D call. Trimming cost V 3 bases and J 5 bases, with 11 bases left between them. The V gene's germline CDR1 is LNHDA and CDR2 SQIVND (reference sequence). This CDR3 has 13 residues. The CDR3 nucleotides read TGTGCCAGTAGTATCAGTTCTTGGGACGAGCAGTACTTC. It yields the protein CASSISSWDEQYF.

The V call is TRBV10-2, the J call TRBJ1-1; the D is unclear. The germline V gene encodes CDR1 WSHSY and CDR2 SAAADI. V lost 1 base to trimming and J lost 0 bases, with 9 bases between them. This CDR3 region has 15 residues. The CDR3: CASSEYDTMNTEAFF. CDR3 DNA: TGCGCCAGCAGTGAGTACGACACGATGAACACTGAAGCTTTCTTT.

Judged by abundance, this clonotype is medium-sized. This chain connects TRBV20-1 to TRBJ1-5, with D perhaps TRBD1 (5 bases). CDR3 size: 13 residues. Trimming took 1 base from V and 3 from J, leaving 7 bases between them. The germline V gene has CDR1 DFQATT and CDR2 SNEGSKA (reference sequence). Written as DNA, the CDR3 is TGCAGTGCTAGAGGCAGGGTCAATCAGCCCCAGCATTTT. Its protein is CSARGRVNQPQHF.

This chain links TRBV20-1 with TRBJ2-2, with unresolved D. The CDR3 is 12 amino acids. Between the trimmed V and J ends, which lost 5 bases and 9 bases, there was a span of 13 bases. Germline loops: CDR1 DFQATT, CDR2 SNEGSKA (reference sequence). This CDR3 is CSAGVFGRELFF. The CDR3 coding sequence is TGCAGTGCTGGGGTCTTCGGAAGGGAGCTGTTTTTT.

The chain recombines TRBV20-1 with TRBJ2-7; 10 nucleotides match TRBD2. CDR3 length equals 15 residues. V lost 3 bases to trimming and J lost 5 bases; unmatched junction nucleotides: 10. The germline CDR1 and CDR2 sequences are DFQATT and SNEGSKA (reference sequence). CDR3 amino acids: CSARTSGLIRNEQYF. CDR3 DNA: TGCAGTGCTAGGACTAGCGGGTTAATTAGGAACGAGCAGTACTTC.

Only a few counts were recorded for this clonotype. The chain joins TRBV6-1 to TRBJ1-2; maybe TRBD1 (6 bases). Germline V CDR1 and CDR2: MNHNS, SASEGT. Trimming removed 5 bases at V and 4 bases at J, with 8 bases between. CDR3 length equals 12 residues. This chain's CDR3 is CASSQGIYGYTF. CDR3 bases: TGTGCCAGCAGTCAGGGGATCTATGGCTACACCTTC.

The chain employs TRBV7-9 and TRBJ2-4; TRBD1 matches 8 bases. The CDR3 runs 14 residues. V trimming: 5 bases; J trimming: 4 bases; junction bases outside the gene matches: 4. Germline-derived CDR1 and CDR2 are SEHNR and FQNEAQ (reference sequence). The CDR3 DNA reads as TGTGCCAGCAGCCCAGGGGGCTCTAAAAACATTCAGTACTTC. Encoded protein: CASSPGGSKNIQYF.

This clonotype was recorded a few times. The chain recombines TRBV2 with TRBJ2-3; TRBD2 agrees at 8 bases. From germline, CDR1 is SNHLY and CDR2 FYNNEI. Trimming removed 6 bases from V and 1 base from J; junction bases left unmatched: 9. This CDR3 comprises 16 residues. This CDR3 reads CASRRDLREGTDTQYF. The CDR3 nucleotides are TGTGCCAGCAGGAGGGACCTGCGGGAGGGCACAGATACGCAGTATTTT.

This chain connects TRBV20-1 to TRBJ2-1; 10 bases line up with TRBD2. Trimming took 4 bases from V and 8 from J; bases not matched to a gene: 14. The CDR3 loop spans 16 amino acids. Germline V gives CDR1 DFQATT, CDR2 SNEGSKA (reference sequence). The CDR3 nucleotides are TGCAGTGCTACTGGGGGGGGACTAGCGATCCTGGATGAGCAGTTCTTC. This sequence encodes CSATGGGLAILDEQFF.

Only a few counts were recorded for this clonotype. V is TRBV20-1 and J is TRBJ2-5; 7 bases map to TRBD2. Looked up from germline, CDR1 is DFQATT and CDR2 is SNEGSKA (reference sequence). The V gene end was trimmed by 1 base and the J gene end by 5 bases; junction bases not matched to a gene: 4. This CDR3 is 13 amino acids long. The CDR3 DNA is TGCAGTGCTAGAGTGCTGGGGGGGGAGACCCAGTACTTC. Protein product: CSARVLGGETQYF.

The chain is built from TRBV28 and TRBJ1-6, with 11 bases aligning to TRBD1. The CDR3 runs to 15 residues. Germline loops: CDR1 MDHEN, CDR2 SYDVKM. The trim removed 8 bases at V and 9 bases at J, leaving 9 bases unmatched. The CDR3 DNA sequence: TGTGCCAGCTTCAACGAGGGACAGGGGGGTTCACCCCTCCACTTT. Encoded protein: CASFNEGQGGSPLHF.

The sample holds a few counts of this clonotype. The gene calls are TRBV27 and TRBJ1-6; a weak D match, TRBD1 (5 bases). The V end lost 6 bases, the J end lost 0 bases, and 15 bases lay between the germline ends. In germline, CDR1 is MNHEY, CDR2 SMNVEV (reference sequence). CDR3 size: 17 residues. The CDR3: CASRVGAGSSYNSPLHF. CDR3 coding DNA: TGTGCCAGCAGGGTTGGGGCAGGGAGCTCCTATAATTCACCCCTCCACTTT.

This clonotype came up a few times. J is TRBJ2-2 and V is TRBV2; the match to TRBD2 covers 7 bases. The trim removed 7 bases at V and 7 bases at J, leaving 9 bases unmatched. This CDR3 spans 14 amino acids. Germline values: CDR1 SNHLY, CDR2 FYNNEI. CDR3: CASTRLAGSGELFF. The CDR3 nucleotides are TGTGCCAGCACCCGACTAGCTGGTAGCGGGGAGCTGTTTTTT. The entire variable domain, with the rest obtained from reference TRBV2 and TRBJ2-2, is as follows: EPEVTQTPSHQVTQMGQEVILRCVPISNHLYFYWYRQILGQKVEFLVSFYNNEISEKSEIFDDQFSVERPDGSNFTLKIRSTKLEDSAMYFCASTRLAGSGELFFGEGSRLTVL.

The rearrangement links TRBV19 to TRBJ2-1, with 7 bases fitting TRBD2. The CDR3 covers 13 residues. The ends lost 10 bases at V and 3 bases at J; junction bases unmatched: 6. Germline assignment: CDR1 LNHDA and CDR2 SQIVND (reference sequence). CDR3 residues: CATRSGVYNEQFF. The DNA for the CDR3 is TGTGCCACCCGGAGCGGGGTCTACAATGAGCAGTTCTTC.

This clonotype was observed a handful of times. This chain connects TRBV4-3 to TRBJ1-2; D is perhaps TRBD1 (6 bases). Germline loops: CDR1 LGHNA, CDR2 YSLEER. Trimming took off 0 bases at V and 2 bases at J, with 16 bases between the two ends. CDR3 length: 17 residues. The CDR3 region is CASSQDNREGFNYGYTF. CDR3 bases: TGCGCCAGCAGCCAAGATAACAGGGAAGGGTTCAACTATGGCTACACCTTC.

This clonotype was observed a handful of times. The rearrangement links TRBV10-2 to TRBJ2-5, with 14 bases fitting TRBD2. The germline gives CDR1 WSHSY, CDR2 SAAADI. V dropped 6 bases and J dropped 4; count of bases not matched to a gene: 13. CDR3 length: 18 amino acids. CDR3 amino acids: CASRTGTSGRRVGETQYF. CDR3 bases: TGCGCCAGCAGAACCGGGACTAGCGGGAGAAGGGTAGGAGAGACCCAGTACTTC.

The chain recombines TRBV19 with TRBJ1-5; 8 nucleotides agree with TRBD1. With 2 bases clipped from V and 6 bases from J, the junction kept 6 bases outside the gene matches. The CDR3 loop spans 15 amino acids. Germline CDR1 LNHDA, CDR2 SQIVND (reference sequence). The CDR3 DNA sequence: TGTGCCAGTAGTATACCCCCAGGGGGCGGTCAGCCCCAGCATTTT. This gives the protein CASSIPPGGGQPQHF.

J is TRBJ2-5 and V is TRBV2; TRBD2 matches 9 bases. V gave up 3 bases and J gave up 6 bases; unmatched junction bases: 5. The CDR3 contains 14 residues. Germline assignment: CDR1 SNHLY and CDR2 FYNNEI. CDR3 sequence (DNA): TGTGCCAGCAGTGAGCGGGGGGGCCGCAAGACCCAGTACTTC. It encodes CASSERGGRKTQYF. Combining the CDR3 with reference TRBV2 and TRBJ2-5 gives the whole variable domain EPEVTQTPSHQVTQMGQEVILRCVPISNHLYFYWYRQILGQKVEFLVSFYNNEISEKSEIFDDQFSVERPDGSNFTLKIRSTKLEDSAMYFCASSERGGRKTQYFGPGTRLLVL.

The rearrangement uses TRBV2 and TRBJ2-7; D gene ambiguous. Per germline, CDR1 SNHLY and CDR2 FYNNEI. The CDR3 contains 13 residues. V was trimmed by 5 bases and J by 3 bases, leaving 11 bases between them. In DNA, the CDR3 is TGTGCCAGCAGTATAGGGAAGAACTACGAGCAGTACTTC. The encoded protein is CASSIGKNYEQYF.

The V call is TRBV11-3, the J call TRBJ2-4, with 10 nucleotides matching TRBD1. V gave up 5 bases and J gave up 10 bases; unmatched junction bases: 5. Germline loops: CDR1 SGHNT, CDR2 YENEEA. The CDR3 has 13 residues. The CDR3 reads CASSRGQGVIQYF. CDR3 in DNA: TGTGCCAGCAGCCGCGGACAGGGGGTAATTCAGTACTTC.